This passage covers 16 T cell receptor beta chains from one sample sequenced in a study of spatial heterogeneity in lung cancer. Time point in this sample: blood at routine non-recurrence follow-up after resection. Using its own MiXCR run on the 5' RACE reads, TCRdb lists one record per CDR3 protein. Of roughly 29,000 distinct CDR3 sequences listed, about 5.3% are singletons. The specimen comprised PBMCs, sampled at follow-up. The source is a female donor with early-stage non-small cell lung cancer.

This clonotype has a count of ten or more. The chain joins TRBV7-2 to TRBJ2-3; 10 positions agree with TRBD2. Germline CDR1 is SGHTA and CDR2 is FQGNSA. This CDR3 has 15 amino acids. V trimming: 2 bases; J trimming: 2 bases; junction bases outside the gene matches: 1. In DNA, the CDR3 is TGTGCCAGCAGCTTAACTAGCGGGGTCACAGATACGCAGTATTTT. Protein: CASSLTSGVTDTQYF.

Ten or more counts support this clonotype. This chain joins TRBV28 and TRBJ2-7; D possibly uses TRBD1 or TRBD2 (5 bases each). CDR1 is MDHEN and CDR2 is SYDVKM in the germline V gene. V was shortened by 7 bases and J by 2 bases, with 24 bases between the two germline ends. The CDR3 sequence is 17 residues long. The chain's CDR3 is CASNPDRGFERAYEQYF. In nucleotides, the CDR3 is TGTGCCAGCAACCCGGATCGGGGCTTCGAGAGAGCCTACGAGCAGTACTTC.

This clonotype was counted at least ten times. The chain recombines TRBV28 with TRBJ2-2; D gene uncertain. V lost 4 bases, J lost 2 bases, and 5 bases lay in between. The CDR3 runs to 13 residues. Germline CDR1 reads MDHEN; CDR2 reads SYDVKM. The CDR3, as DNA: TGTGCCAGCAGTTCCGGAAACACCGGGGAGCTGTTTTTT. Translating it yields CASSSGNTGELFF.

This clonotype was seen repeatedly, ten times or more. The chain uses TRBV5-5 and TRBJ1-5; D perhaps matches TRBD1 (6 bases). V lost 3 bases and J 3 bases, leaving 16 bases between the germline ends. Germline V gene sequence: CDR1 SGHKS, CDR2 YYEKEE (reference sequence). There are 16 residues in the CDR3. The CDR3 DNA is TGTGCCAGCAGCTGGACAGCCAGGGCAAACAATCAGCCCCAGCATTTT. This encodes CASSWTARANNQPQHF.

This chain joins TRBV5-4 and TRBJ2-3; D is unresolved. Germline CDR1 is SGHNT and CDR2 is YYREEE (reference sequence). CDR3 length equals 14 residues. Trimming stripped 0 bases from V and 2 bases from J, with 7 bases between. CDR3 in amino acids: CASSLGTLTDTQYF. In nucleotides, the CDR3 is TGTGCCAGCAGCTTGGGAACTCTCACAGATACGCAGTATTTT.

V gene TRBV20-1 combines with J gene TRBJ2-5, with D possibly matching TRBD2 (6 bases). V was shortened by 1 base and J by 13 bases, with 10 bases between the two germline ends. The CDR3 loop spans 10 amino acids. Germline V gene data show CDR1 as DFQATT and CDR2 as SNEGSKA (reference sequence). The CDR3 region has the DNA TGCAGTGCTAGAGCTCTAGCGTTGTACTTC. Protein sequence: CSARALALYF.

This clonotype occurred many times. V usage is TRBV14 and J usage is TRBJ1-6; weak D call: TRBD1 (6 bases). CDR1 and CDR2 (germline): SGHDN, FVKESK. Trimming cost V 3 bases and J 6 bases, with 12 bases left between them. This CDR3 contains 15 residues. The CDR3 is CASSQNRVPNSPLHF. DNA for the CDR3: TGTGCCAGCAGCCAGAACAGGGTTCCTAATTCACCCCTCCACTTT. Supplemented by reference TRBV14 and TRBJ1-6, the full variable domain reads EAGVTQFPSHSVIEKGQTVTLRCDPISGHDNLYWYRRVMGKEIKFLLHFVKESKQDESGMPNNRFLAERTGGTYSTLKVQPAELEDSGVYFCASSQNRVPNSPLHFGNGTRLTVT.

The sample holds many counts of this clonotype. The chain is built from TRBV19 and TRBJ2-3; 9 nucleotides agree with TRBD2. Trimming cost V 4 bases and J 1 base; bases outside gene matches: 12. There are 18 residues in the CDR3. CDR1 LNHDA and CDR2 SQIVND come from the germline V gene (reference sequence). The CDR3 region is CASSTGRGKRGGTDTQYF. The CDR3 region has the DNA TGTGCCAGTAGTACGGGCCGCGGAAAGCGGGGGGGCACAGATACGCAGTATTTT.

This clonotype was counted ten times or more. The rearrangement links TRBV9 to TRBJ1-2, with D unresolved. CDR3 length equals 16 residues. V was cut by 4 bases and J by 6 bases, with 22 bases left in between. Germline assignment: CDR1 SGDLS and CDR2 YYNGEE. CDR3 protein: CASSLTSSVSGNGYTF. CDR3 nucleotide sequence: TGTGCCAGCAGCCTCACCTCGAGCGTGAGCGGCAATGGCTACACCTTC.

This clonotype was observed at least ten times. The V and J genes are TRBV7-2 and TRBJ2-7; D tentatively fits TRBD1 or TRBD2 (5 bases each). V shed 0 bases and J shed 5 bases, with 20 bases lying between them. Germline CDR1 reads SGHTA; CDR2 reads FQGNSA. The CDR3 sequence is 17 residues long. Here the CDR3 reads CASSLAPGDPQSDEQYF. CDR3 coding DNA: TGTGCCAGCAGCTTAGCCCCCGGGGACCCCCAAAGTGACGAGCAGTACTTC.

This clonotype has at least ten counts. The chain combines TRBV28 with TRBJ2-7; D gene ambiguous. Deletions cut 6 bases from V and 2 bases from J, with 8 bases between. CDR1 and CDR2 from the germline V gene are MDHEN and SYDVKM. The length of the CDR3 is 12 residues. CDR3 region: CASRGGTYEQYF. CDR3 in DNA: TGTGCCAGCAGGGGTGGCACCTACGAGCAGTACTTC.

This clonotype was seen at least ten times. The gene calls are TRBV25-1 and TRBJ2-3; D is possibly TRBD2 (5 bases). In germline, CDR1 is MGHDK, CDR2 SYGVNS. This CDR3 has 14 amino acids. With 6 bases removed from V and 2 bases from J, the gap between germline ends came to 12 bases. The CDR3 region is CASRLLDATDTQYF. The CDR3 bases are TGTGCCAGCAGATTACTAGATGCCACAGATACGCAGTATTTT.

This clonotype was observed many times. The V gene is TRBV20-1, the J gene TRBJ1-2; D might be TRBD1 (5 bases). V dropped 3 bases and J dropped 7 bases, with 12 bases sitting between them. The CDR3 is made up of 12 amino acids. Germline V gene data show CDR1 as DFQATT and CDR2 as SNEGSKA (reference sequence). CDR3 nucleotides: TGCAGTGCTAGTGAGGGGCCGGCTGGCTACACCTTC. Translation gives CSASEGPAGYTF.

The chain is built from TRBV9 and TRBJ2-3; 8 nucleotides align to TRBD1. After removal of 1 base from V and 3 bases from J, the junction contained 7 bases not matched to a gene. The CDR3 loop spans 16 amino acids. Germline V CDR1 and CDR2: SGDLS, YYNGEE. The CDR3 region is CASSVSPGGRTDTQYF. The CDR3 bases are TGTGCCAGCAGCGTATCCCCAGGGGGCAGGACAGATACGCAGTATTTT.

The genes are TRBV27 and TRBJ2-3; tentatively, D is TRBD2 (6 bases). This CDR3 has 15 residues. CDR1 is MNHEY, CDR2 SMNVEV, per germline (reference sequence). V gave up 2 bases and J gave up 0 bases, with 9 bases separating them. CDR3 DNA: TGTGCCAGCAGTTTACGAGGGACTAGCACAGATACGCAGTATTTT. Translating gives CASSLRGTSTDTQYF.

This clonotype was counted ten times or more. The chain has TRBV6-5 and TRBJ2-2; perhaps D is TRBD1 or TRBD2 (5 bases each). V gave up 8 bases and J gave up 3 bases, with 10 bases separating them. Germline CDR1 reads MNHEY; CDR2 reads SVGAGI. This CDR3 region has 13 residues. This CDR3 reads CASRDHHTGELFF. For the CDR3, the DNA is TGTGCCAGCCGGGACCACCACACCGGGGAGCTGTTTTTT.